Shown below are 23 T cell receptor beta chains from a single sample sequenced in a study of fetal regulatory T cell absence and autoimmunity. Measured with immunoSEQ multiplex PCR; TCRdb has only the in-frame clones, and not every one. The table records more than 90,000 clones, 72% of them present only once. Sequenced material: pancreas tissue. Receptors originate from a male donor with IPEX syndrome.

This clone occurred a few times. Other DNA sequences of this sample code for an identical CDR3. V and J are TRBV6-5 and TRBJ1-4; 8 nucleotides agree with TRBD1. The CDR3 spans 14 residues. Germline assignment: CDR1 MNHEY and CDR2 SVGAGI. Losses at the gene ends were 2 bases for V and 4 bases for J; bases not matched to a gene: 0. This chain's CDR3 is CASSYGQGNEKLFF. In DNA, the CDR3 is TGTGCCAGCAGTTACGGACAGGGTAATGAAAAACTGTTTTTT.

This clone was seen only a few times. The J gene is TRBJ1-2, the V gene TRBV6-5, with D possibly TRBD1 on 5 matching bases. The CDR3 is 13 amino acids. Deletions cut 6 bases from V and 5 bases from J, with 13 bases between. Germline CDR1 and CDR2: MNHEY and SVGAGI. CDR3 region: CASSIGTAYGYTF. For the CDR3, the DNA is TGTGCCAGCAGCATAGGGACCGCGTATGGCTACACCTTC.

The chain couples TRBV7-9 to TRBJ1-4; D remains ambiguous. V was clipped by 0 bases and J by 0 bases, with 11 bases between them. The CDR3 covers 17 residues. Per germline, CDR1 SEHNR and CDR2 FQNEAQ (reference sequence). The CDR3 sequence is CASSLAHGEATNEKLFF. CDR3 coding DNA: TGTGCCAGCAGCTTAGCGCACGGGGAAGCAACTAATGAAAAACTGTTTTTT. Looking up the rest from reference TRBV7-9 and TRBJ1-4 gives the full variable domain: DTGVSQNPRHKITKRGQNVTFRCDPISEHNRLYWYRQTLGQGPEFLTYFQNEAQLEKSRLLSDRFSAERPKGSFSTLEIQRTEQGDSAMYLCASSLAHGEATNEKLFFGSGTQLSVL.

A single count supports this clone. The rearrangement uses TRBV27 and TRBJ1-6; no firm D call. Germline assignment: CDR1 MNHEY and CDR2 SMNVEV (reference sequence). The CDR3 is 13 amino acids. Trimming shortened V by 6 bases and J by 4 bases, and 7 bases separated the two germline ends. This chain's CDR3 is CASRPGYNSPLHF. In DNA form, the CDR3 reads TGTGCCAGCAGGCCAGGTTATAATTCACCCCTCCACTTT.

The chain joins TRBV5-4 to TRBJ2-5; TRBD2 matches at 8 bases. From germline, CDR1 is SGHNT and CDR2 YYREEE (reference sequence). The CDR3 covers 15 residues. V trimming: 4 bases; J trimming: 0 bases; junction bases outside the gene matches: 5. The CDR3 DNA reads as TGTGCCAGCAGCGGGGGCGGGGGGTACCAAGAGACCCAGTACTTC. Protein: CASSGGGGYQETQYF.

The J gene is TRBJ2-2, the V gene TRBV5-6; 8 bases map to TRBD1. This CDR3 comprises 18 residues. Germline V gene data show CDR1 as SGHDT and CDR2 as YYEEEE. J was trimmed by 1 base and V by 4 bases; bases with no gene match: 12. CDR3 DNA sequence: TGTGCCAGCAGCACCTTCAGGGGGCTAACGCAGAACACCGGGGAGCTGTTTTTT. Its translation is CASSTFRGLTQNTGELFF.

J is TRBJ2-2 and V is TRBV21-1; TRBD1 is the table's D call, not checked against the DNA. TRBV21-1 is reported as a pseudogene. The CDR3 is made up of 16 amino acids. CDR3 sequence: CASSRSRTGPAGELFF. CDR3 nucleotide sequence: TGTGCCAGCAGCAGGTCGAGGACAGGGCCGGCCGGGGAGCTGTTTTTT.

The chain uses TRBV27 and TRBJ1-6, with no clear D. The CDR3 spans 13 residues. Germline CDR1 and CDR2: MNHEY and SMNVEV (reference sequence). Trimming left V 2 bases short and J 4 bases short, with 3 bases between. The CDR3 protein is CASSLQYNSPLHF. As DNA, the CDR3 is TGTGCCAGCAGTTTACAATATAATTCACCCCTCCACTTT.

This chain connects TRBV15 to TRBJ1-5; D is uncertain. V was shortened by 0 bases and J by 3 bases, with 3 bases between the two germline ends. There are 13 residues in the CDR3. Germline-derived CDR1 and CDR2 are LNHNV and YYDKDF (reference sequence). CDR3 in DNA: TGTGCCACCAGCAGAGATCCCAATCAGCCCCAGCATTTT. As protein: CATSRDPNQPQHF.

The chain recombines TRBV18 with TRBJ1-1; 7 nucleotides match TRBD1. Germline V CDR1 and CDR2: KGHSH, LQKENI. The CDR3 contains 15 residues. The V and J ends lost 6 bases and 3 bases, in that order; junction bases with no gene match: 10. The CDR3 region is CASSGRGLRDTEAFF. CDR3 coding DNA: TGTGCCAGCTCTGGAAGGGGGCTGAGGGACACTGAAGCTTTCTTT.

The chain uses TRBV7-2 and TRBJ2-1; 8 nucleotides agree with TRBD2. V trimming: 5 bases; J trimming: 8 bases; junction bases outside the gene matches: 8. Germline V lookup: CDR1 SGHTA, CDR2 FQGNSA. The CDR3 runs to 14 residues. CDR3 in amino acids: CASSKGLAEDEQFF. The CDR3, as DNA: TGTGCCAGCAGCAAAGGACTAGCCGAGGATGAGCAGTTCTTC.

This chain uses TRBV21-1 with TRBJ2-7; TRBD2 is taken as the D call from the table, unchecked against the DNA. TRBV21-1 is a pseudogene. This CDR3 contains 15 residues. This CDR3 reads CASSKESGERYEQYF. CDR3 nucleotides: TGTGCCAGCAGCAAAGAATCGGGAGAGAGGTACGAGCAGTACTTC.

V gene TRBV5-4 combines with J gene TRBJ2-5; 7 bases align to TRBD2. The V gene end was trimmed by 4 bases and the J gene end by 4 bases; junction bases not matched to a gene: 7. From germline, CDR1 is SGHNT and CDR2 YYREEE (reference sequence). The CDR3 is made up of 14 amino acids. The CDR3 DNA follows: TGTGCCAGCAGCCAGCAGGCGGGGGTAGAGACCCAGTACTTC. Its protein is CASSQQAGVETQYF.

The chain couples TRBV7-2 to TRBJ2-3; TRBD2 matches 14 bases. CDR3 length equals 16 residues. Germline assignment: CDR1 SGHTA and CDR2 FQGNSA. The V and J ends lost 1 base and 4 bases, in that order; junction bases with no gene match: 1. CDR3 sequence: CASSLGLAGGPDTQYF. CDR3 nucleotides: TGTGCCAGCAGCTTAGGACTAGCGGGAGGGCCAGATACGCAGTATTTT.

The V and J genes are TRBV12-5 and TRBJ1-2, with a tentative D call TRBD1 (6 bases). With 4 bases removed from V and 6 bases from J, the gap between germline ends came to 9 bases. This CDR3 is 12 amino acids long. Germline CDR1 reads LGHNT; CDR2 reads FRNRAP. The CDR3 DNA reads TGTGCTAGTGGTTCACGACAGGATGGCTACACCTTC. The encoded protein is CASGSRQDGYTF.

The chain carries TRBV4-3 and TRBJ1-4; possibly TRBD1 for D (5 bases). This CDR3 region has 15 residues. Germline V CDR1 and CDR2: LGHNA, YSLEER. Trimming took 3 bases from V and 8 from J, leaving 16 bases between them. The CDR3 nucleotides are TGCGCCAGCAGCCAGGTGGGGCAGGGCCTGGAAAAACTGTTTTTT. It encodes CASSQVGQGLEKLFF.

CDR3 sequence reads: CAVMNTGELFF. CDR3 nucleotide sequence: TGTGCGGTCATGAACACCGGGGAGCTGTTTTTT. V is TRBV30 and J is TRBJ2-2, with unresolved D. The CDR3 length is 11 residues. Germline V gene sequence: CDR1 GTSNPN, CDR2 SVGIG (reference sequence).

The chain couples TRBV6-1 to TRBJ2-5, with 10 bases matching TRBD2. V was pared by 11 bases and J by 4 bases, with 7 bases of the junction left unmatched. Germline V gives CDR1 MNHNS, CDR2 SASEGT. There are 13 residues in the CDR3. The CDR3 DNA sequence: TGTGCCTCGGAGCGGGGGGGCCTAGAGACCCAGTACTTC. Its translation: CASERGGLETQYF.

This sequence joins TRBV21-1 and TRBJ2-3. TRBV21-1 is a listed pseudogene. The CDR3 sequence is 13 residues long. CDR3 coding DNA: TGTGCCAGCAGCAAAGGCAGCACAGATACGCAGTATTTT. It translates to CASSKGSTDTQYF.

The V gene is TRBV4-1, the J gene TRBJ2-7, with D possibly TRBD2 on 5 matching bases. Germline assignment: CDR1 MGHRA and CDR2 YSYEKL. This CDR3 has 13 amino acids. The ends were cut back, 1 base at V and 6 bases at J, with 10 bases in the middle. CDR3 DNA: TGCGCCAGCAGCCAAGGTAGGAGGAGCGAGCAGTACTTC. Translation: CASSQGRRSEQYF.

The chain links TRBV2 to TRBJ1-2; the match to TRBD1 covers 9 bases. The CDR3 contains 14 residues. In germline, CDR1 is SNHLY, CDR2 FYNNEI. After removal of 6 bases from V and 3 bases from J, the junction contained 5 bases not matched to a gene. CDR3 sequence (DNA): TGTGCCAGCAGATCAGACAGGGGGGACTATGGCTACACCTTC. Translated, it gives CASRSDRGDYGYTF.

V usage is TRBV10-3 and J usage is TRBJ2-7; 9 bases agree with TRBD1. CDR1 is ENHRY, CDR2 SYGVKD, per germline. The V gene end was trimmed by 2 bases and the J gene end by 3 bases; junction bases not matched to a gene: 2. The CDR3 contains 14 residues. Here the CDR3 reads CAISEGDRVYEQYF. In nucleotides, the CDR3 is TGTGCCATCAGTGAGGGGGACAGGGTCTACGAGCAGTACTTC.

This chain's CDR3 is CASSGLAGGGNEQFF. The CDR3 DNA is TGCGCCAGCAGCGGACTAGCGGGAGGGGGGAATGAGCAGTTCTTC. The chain recombines TRBV10-1 with TRBJ2-1, with 15 bases identical to TRBD2. The germline CDR1 and CDR2 sequences are WNHNN and SYGVQD (reference sequence). The CDR3 sequence is 15 residues long. The V segment lost 6 bases and the J segment 7 bases; nucleotides outside the gene matches: 4.